The clone carrying this T cell receptor beta chain has just a few counts. Its antigen remains unidentified. The CDR3 is 14 amino acids. J gave up 0 bases and V 4 bases, and 2 bases lay outside the gene matches. Germline assignment: CDR1 SGHTA and CDR2 FQGNSA. The study reverse transcribed the entire isolated RNA, so it sequenced expressed TCRB transcripts. Repertoires were generated with immunoSEQ multiplex PCR, while TCRdb's copy carries only in-frame clones and drops some. The sample contains about 130,000 clones, about a tenth of which appear only once. The source of the sample is a study of beta chain features in type 1 diabetes. Across the whole study: Taken together, all samples contributed 90 million to 140 million examined sorted cells.

Study-wide findings and caveats: For TCRB rearrangement, an influence of HLA type remained unresolved here.

This clonotype originated in a man aged 18 to 30 in good health. Sequencing used central memory CD4+ T cells from blood. This chain joins TRBV7-2 and TRBJ2-7; 8 positions match TRBD1. The CDR3 region has the DNA TGTGCCAGCAGCTACGGGACAGGCTCCTACGAGCAGTACTTC. Its translation: CASSYGTGSYEQYF.